This entry describes one T cell receptor beta chain. Per germline, CDR1 SGHRS and CDR2 YFSETQ. CDR3 length: 20 residues. The data are from a study of T cells expressing NK-cell markers. The overall study: In sorted CD3+CD56+NKG2C+, CD3+CD56+NKG2C- and CD3+CD56-NKG2C+ T cells, TCR beta repertoires were obtained. Sequenced donors, eight in total, included seven who were HCMV-seropositive and one who was seronegative.

Production of TCR beta cDNA relied on 5'RACE template switching with UMIs. TCRdb reprocessed the 5' RACE reads, with one entry per CDR3 protein and no DNA. This sample contains 350,000 to 450,000 distinct CDR3 sequences. This clonotype was obtained from a man aged 18-70 years in good health. Material: blood T cells: a sorted CD56 or NKG2C T cell subset, CD4+ or CD8+ T cells, or bulk PBMC T cells (not recorded which). This sequence joins TRBV5-1 and TRBJ2-7; TCRdb's assignment of TRBD1 cannot be checked, as there is no DNA. This chain's CDR3 is CASSLDSRQMIIPHSYEQYF.